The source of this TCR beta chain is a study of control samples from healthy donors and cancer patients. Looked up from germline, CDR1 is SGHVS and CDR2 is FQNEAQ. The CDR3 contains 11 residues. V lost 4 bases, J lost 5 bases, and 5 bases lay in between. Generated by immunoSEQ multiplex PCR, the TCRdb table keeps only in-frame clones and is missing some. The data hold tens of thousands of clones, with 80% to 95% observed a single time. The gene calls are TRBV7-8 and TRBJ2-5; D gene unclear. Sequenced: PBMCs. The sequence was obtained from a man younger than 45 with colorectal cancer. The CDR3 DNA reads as TGTGCCAGCAGCTCGATGGAGACCCAGTACTTC. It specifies CASSSMETQYF.